A selection of T cell receptor beta chains follows, all from one sample in a study of T-cell reconstitution after alpha-beta-depleted transplantation in children. TCRdb passed the PCR reads through MiXCR, listing each CDR3 protein once. This table has around 960,000 distinct CDR3 sequences, roughly 31% appearing once. This sample comprised PBMCs, mostly from graft donor cells, obtained 360 days after TCRalphabeta/CD19-depleted stem cell transplant. The receptors originated from a boy less than two years old who had a stem cell transplant for SCID, so the T cells may come from the graft donor. The CDR3 runs from the conserved cysteine through the conserved F or W. D genes are given only for firm matches. Where a row states a size, it is once, few, many or the class of an expanded clone; other rows omit it.

D gene	J gene	V gene	clone size	CDR3 protein	CDR3 DNA
.	TRBJ2-7	TRBV29-1	.	CSVGGQTEQYF	TGCAGCGTTGGGGGGCAGACCGAGCAGTACTTC
TRBD2	TRBJ2-3	TRBV20-1	many	CSARGLAGGNGGTDTQYF	TGCAGTGCGAGGGGACTAGCGGGGGGAAATGGAGGCACAGATACGCAGTATTTT
.	TRBJ2-1	TRBV12-5	many	CASGLVRGGYSSSYNEQFF	TGTGCTAGTGGTTTGGTAAGGGGGGGCTACTCGAGCTCCTACAATGAGCAGTTCTTC
.	TRBJ1-4	TRBV6-2/TRBV6-3	.	CASSKPRDRATNEKLFF	TGTGCCAGCAGTAAACCACGGGACCGAGCAACTAATGAAAAACTGTTTTTT
.	TRBJ2-2	TRBV5-6	few	CASSLGERAPNTGELFF	TGTGCCAGCAGCTTGGGGGAGAGGGCACCGAACACCGGGGAGCTGTTTTTT
.	TRBJ2-5	TRBV5-1	.	CASSLDLIQETQYF	TGCGCCAGCAGCTTGGACTTAATCCAAGAGACCCAGTACTTC
.	TRBJ1-2	TRBV27	many	CASSLWPGIYGYTF	TGTGCCAGCAGTTTATGGCCTGGGATCTATGGCTACACCTTC
.	TRBJ2-3	TRBV4-3	.	CASSQDFQGISTDTQYF	TGCGCCAGCAGCCAAGATTTTCAGGGGATAAGCACAGATACGCAGTATTTT
.	TRBJ1-5	TRBV2	.	CASSEAKGRGVNQPQHF	TGTGCCAGCAGTGAAGCTAAAGGGAGGGGGGTCAATCAGCCCCAGCATTTT
.	TRBJ2-7	TRBV5-1	.	CASSFYSLGEQYF	TGCGCCAGCAGCTTTTACAGCCTCGGCGAGCAGTACTTC
TRBD1	TRBJ1-1	TRBV29-1	.	CSALGQGSLNTEAFF	TGCAGCGCTCTAGGACAGGGCTCCTTGAACACTGAAGCTTTCTTT
.	TRBJ2-3	TRBV4-2	.	CASSQDWSTDTQYF	TGTGCCAGCAGCCAAGATTGGAGTACAGATACGCAGTATTTT
.	TRBJ2-3	TRBV3-1	.	CASSSRLVDTQYF	TGTGCCAGCAGCTCGCGACTTGTAGATACGCAGTATTTT
.	TRBJ2-7	TRBV5-1	few	CASSGSLLSYEQYF	TGCGCCAGCTCCGGCAGTCTCCTCTCCTACGAGCAGTACTTC
TRBD1	TRBJ2-7	TRBV5-1	.	CASSFYGTGVTYEQYF	TGCGCCAGCAGCTTTTATGGGACAGGCGTAACCTACGAGCAGTACTTC
TRBD2	TRBJ2-7	TRBV3-1	few	CASSLETPGLAGQQYF	TGTGCCAGCAGCCTTGAAACACCGGGACTAGCGGGGCAGCAGTACTTC
TRBD1	TRBJ1-2	TRBV6-2/TRBV6-3	.	CAVLTGDYGYTF	TGTGCCGTCCTGACAGGGGACTATGGCTACACCTTC
TRBD1	TRBJ1-6	TRBV28	.	CASRSDRAYLNSPLHF	TGTGCCAGCAGATCGGACAGGGCCTACCTGAATTCACCCCTCCACTTT
.	TRBJ1-1	TRBV12-3/TRBV12-4	.	CASSPGREYTEAFF	TGTGCCAGCAGCCCGGGCAGGGAGTACACTGAAGCTTTCTTT
TRBD1	TRBJ2-3	TRBV7-2	.	CASSPVGTVTDTQYF	TGTGCCAGCAGCCCCGTCGGGACAGTCACAGATACGCAGTATTTT
.	TRBJ1-2	TRBV20-1	.	CVPGELGMDYGYTF	TGCGTCCCGGGGGAGCTTGGCATGGACTATGGCTACACCTTC
.	TRBJ1-5	TRBV20-1	.	CSATGRGDQPQHF	TGCAGTGCCACCGGACGGGGCGATCAGCCCCAGCATTTT
.	TRBJ1-5	TRBV4-1	.	CASSPRQGSNQPQHF	TGCGCCAGCAGCCCCCGGCAGGGGAGCAATCAGCCCCAGCATTTT
.	TRBJ2-7	TRBV28	.	CASALDANEQYF	TGTGCCAGCGCTTTAGATGCGAACGAGCAGTACTTC
TRBD1	TRBJ2-1	TRBV20-1	.	CSARVIEGGRDEQFF	TGCAGTGCTAGAGTAATTGAAGGGGGCCGTGATGAGCAGTTCTTC
.	TRBJ2-3	TRBV6-1	.	CASSAGDLSTDTQYF	TGTGCCAGCAGTGCAGGGGACCTTAGCACAGATACGCAGTATTTT
.	TRBJ2-7	TRBV27	many	CASSPSDYYEQYF	TGTGCCAGCAGTCCGTCGGACTACTACGAGCAGTACTTC
.	TRBJ2-3	TRBV20-1	.	CSATSAGTQYF	TGCAGTGCTACTTCAGCGGGTACGCAGTATTTT
TRBD2	TRBJ2-3	TRBV29-1	few	CSVEGSGGLTDTQYF	TGCAGCGTTGAGGGGAGCGGGGGACTCACAGATACGCAGTATTTT
.	TRBJ2-2	TRBV12-3/TRBV12-4	.	CASSLALSGITGELFF	TGTGCCAGCAGTTTAGCTCTTTCAGGGATCACCGGGGAGCTGTTTTTT
.	TRBJ1-1	TRBV21-1	few	CASKTGPNTEAFF	TGTGCCAGTAAGACAGGGCCGAACACTGAAGCTTTCTTT
TRBD1	TRBJ2-1	TRBV5-1	.	CASSAWTGRDEQFF	TGCGCCAGCAGCGCATGGACAGGGCGAGATGAGCAGTTCTTC
.	TRBJ2-1	TRBV19	few	CASSIDGGEQFF	TGTGCCAGTAGTATAGACGGGGGTGAGCAGTTCTTC